Below, 9 T cell receptor beta chains from the same sample are listed, as sequenced in a study of human T cells and chemical hapten exposure. As to time point: patch test 2, 6 weeks after DPC sensitization. The treatment here: therapeutic diphenylcyclopropenone sensitization with weekly scalp DPC. TCRdb itself ran the RACE reads through MiXCR, one entry per CDR3 protein. In the table there are roughly 52,000 distinct CDR3 sequences, 9.9% of which are singletons. The specimen was whole blood, collected in connection with sensitization to the hapten diphenylcyclopropenone (DPC). All receptors derive from a woman aged 45 to 65 with alopecia areata. Some clones in this sample may be carry-over from other donors' samples.

The chain employs TRBV20-1 and TRBJ1-1; no definite D call. This CDR3 has 12 residues. Germline-derived CDR1 and CDR2 are DFQATT and SNEGSKA (reference sequence). V lost 4 bases to trimming and J lost 3 bases, with 9 bases between them. As DNA, the CDR3 is TGCAGTGCTACCTCTCGGCACACTGAAGCTTTCTTT. This gives the protein CSATSRHTEAFF.

This clonotype appeared a few times. V and J are TRBV4-1 and TRBJ2-1; the match to TRBD2 covers 9 bases. CDR3 length: 17 amino acids. Germline-derived CDR1 and CDR2 are MGHRA and YSYEKL. V trimming: 2 bases; J trimming: 8 bases; junction bases outside the gene matches: 13. The CDR3 DNA is TGCGCCAGCAGCCAACTCCGAGCGGGGGGCTGGTGGGATGAGCAGTTCTTC. This gives the protein CASSQLRAGGWWDEQFF.

The chain joins TRBV18 to TRBJ2-1, with D hard to call. The CDR3 consists of 14 residues. Trimming left V 5 bases short and J 0 bases short, with 8 bases between. Germline-derived CDR1 and CDR2 are KGHSH and LQKENI. CDR3 nucleotides: TGTGCCAGCTCAGAACAGAGCTCCTACAATGAGCAGTTCTTC. Translated, it gives CASSEQSSYNEQFF.

V is TRBV28 and J is TRBJ1-3; unclear D gene. CDR1 is MDHEN and CDR2 is SYDVKM in the germline V gene. The CDR3 sequence is 12 residues long. The V end lost 6 bases, the J end lost 4 bases, and 7 bases lay between the germline ends. DNA for the CDR3: TGTGCCAGCAGAGCGGGGGGAAACACCATATATTTT. It codes for CASRAGGNTIYF. The variable domain in full, completed from reference TRBV28 and TRBJ1-3, reads DVKVTQSSRYLVKRTGEKVFLECVQDMDHENMFWYRQDPGLGLRLIYFSYDVKMKEKGDIPEGYSVSREKKERFSLILESASTNQTSMYLCASRAGGNTIYFGEGSWLTVV.

At least ten counts were recorded for this clonotype. The CDR3 loop reads CASSRGRRAGRGTEAFF. CDR3 nucleotides: TGTGCCAGCAGCCGAGGTCGCAGAGCAGGAAGGGGCACTGAAGCTTTCTTT. The chain uses TRBV7-2 and TRBJ1-1; TRBD1 might be the D (5 bases). There are 17 residues in the CDR3. Trimming took 5 bases from V and 4 from J, leaving 23 bases between them. CDR1 is SGHTA and CDR2 is FQGNSA in the germline V gene.

Concerning this clonotype itself: The junction and the germline gene differ at one end; a read error may be behind it. V and J are TRBV7-2 and TRBJ2-3; D unresolved. CDR3 length: 15 residues. Looked up from germline, CDR1 is SGHTA and CDR2 is FQGNSA. CDR3 DNA: TGTTCCAGCAGCTTATCCTCCACTTCCAAAGATACGCAGTATTTT. Residues: CSSSLSSTSKDTQYF.

This clonotype came up a few times. The CDR3 here is CSARDRLRDSSGEQYF. CDR3 coding DNA: TGCAGTGCTAGAGATCGCCTAAGGGACAGCTCAGGGGAGCAGTACTTC. The V call is TRBV20-1, the J call TRBJ2-7; TRBD1 agrees at 7 bases. Losses at the gene ends were 0 bases for V and 7 bases for J; bases not matched to a gene: 15. The CDR3 consists of 16 residues. Per the germline V gene, CDR1 is DFQATT and CDR2 is SNEGSKA (reference sequence).

The V and J genes are TRBV7-9 and TRBJ2-7; the D is unclear. The V gene lost 5 bases and the J gene lost 4 bases, with 12 bases spanning the gap. The germline CDR1 and CDR2 sequences are SEHNR and FQNEAQ (reference sequence). CDR3 size: 13 residues. CDR3 sequence reads: CASSRERRYEQYF. The CDR3 nucleotides are TGTGCCAGCAGCCGCGAGAGGCGATACGAGCAGTACTTC. The complete variable domain, with remaining parts taken from reference TRBV7-9 and TRBJ2-7, reads DTGVSQNPRHKITKRGQNVTFRCDPISEHNRLYWYRQTLGQGPEFLTYFQNEAQLEKSRLLSDRFSAERPKGSFSTLEIQRTEQGDSAMYLCASSRERRYEQYFGPGTRLTVT.

There are many counts of this clonotype. This rearrangement joins TRBV18 to TRBJ1-4, with D uncertain. Germline assignment: CDR1 KGHSH and CDR2 LQKENI. CDR3 length: 15 amino acids. The V gene lost 3 bases and the J gene lost 3 bases, with 11 bases spanning the gap. The CDR3 coding sequence is TGTGCCAGCTCACCCACGGGTTCGGCTAATGAAAAACTGTTTTTT. Amino acid sequence: CASSPTGSANEKLFF.